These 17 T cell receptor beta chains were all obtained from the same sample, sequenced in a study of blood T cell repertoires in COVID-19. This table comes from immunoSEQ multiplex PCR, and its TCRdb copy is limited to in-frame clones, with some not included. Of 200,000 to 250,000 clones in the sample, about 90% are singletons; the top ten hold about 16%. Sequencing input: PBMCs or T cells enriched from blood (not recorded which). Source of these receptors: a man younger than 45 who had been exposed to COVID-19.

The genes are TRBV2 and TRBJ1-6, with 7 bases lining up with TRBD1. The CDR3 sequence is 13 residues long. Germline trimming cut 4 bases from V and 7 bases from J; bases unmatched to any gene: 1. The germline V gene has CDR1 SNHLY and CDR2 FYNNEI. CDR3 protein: CASSATGNSPLHF. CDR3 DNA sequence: TGTGCCAGCAGTGCGACAGGGAATTCACCCCTCCACTTT.

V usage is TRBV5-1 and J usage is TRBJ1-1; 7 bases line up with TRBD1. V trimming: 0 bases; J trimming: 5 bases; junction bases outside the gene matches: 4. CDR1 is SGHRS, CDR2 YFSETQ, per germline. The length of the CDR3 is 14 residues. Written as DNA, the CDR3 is TGCGCCAGCAGCTTGGGAGACAGGGTGACTGAAGCTTTCTTT. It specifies CASSLGDRVTEAFF. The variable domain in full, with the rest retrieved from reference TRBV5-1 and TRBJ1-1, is KAGVTQTPRYLIKTRGQQVTLSCSPISGHRSVSWYQQTPGQGLQFLFEYFSETQRNKGNFPGRFSGRQFSNSRSEMNVSTLELGDSALYLCASSLGDRVTEAFFGQGTRLTVV.

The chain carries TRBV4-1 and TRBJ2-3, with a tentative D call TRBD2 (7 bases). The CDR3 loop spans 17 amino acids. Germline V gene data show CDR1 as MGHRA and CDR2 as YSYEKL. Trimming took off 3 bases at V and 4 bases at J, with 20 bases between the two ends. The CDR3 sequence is CASSQTWGGASADTQYF. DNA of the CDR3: TGCGCCAGCAGCCAGACATGGGGGGGGGCCAGCGCAGATACGCAGTATTTT.

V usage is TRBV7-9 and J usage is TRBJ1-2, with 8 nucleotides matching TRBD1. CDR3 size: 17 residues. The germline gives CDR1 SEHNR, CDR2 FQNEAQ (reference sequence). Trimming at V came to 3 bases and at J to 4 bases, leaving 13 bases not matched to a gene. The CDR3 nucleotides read TGTGCCAGCAGCTTGGACAGGGAGTTGTCTGTAATCTATGGCTACACCTTC. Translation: CASSLDRELSVIYGYTF.

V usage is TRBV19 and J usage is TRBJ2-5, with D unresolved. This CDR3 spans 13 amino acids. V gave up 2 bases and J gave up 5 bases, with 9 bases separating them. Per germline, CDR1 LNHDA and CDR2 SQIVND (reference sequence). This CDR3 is CASSISTRETQYF. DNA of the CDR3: TGTGCCAGTAGTATATCGACGAGGGAGACCCAGTACTTC.

The CDR3 DNA follows: TGTGCCAGCAGCAGAGGACAGGTTGCGGCTGAAGCTTTCTTT. This codes for CASSRGQVAAEAFF. The chain recombines TRBV5-5 with TRBJ1-1; TRBD1 aligns across 7 bases. V dropped 4 bases and J dropped 6; count of bases not matched to a gene: 9. This CDR3 spans 14 amino acids. The germline V gene has CDR1 SGHKS and CDR2 YYEKEE (reference sequence).

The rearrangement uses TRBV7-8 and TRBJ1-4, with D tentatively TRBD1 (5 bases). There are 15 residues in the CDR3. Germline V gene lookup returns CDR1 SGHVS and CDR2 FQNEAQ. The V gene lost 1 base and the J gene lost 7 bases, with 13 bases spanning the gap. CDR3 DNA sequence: TGTGCCAGCAGCTTAGTCGGGGGACGAGGTGAAAAACTGTTTTTT. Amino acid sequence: CASSLVGGRGEKLFF.

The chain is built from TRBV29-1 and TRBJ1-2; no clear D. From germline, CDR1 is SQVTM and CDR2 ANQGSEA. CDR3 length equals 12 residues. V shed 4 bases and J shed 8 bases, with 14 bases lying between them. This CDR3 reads CSVGPAGGGYTF. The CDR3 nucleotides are TGCAGCGTTGGTCCGGCGGGCGGGGGCTACACCTTC.

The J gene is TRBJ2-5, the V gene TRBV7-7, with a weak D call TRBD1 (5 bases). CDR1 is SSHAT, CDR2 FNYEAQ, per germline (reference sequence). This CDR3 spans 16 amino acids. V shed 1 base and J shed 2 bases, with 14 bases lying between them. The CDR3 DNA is TGTGCCAGCAGCTTAGGGGGCCAGATGGCTCAAGAGACCCAGTACTTC. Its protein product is CASSLGGQMAQETQYF.

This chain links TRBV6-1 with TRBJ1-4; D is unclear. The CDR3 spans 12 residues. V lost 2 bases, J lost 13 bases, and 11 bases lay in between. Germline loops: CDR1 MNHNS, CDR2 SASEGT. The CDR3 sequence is CASSETVEGLFF. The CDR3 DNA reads TGTGCCAGCAGTGAAACGGTTGAGGGACTGTTTTTT.

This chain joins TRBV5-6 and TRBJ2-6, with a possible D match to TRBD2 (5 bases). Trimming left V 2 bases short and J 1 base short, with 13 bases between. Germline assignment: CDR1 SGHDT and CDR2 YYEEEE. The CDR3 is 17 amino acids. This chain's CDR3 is CASSFGLRGSGANVLTF. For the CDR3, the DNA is TGTGCCAGCAGCTTTGGACTCCGCGGTTCTGGGGCCAACGTCCTGACTTTC.

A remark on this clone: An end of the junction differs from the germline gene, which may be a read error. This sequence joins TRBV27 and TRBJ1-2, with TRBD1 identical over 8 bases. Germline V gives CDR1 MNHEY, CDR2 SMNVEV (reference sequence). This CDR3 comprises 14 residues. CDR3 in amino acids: CASSLSAGTGLPIF. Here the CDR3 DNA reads TGTGCCAGCAGTTTATCGGCCGGGACAGGCCTGCCAATATTC.

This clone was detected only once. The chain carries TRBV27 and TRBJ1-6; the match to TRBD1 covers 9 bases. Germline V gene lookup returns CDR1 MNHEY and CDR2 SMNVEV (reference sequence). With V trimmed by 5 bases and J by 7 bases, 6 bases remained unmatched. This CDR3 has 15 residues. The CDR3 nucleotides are TGTGCCAGCAGTAAGCGGGACAGGGAGAATTCACCCCTCCACTTT. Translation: CASSKRDRENSPLHF.

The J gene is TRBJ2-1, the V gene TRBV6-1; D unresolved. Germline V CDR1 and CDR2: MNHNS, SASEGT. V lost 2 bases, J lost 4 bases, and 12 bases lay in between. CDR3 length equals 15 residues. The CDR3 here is CASSELRTRYNEQFF. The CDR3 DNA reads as TGTGCCAGCAGTGAACTACGAACCCGTTACAATGAGCAGTTCTTC.

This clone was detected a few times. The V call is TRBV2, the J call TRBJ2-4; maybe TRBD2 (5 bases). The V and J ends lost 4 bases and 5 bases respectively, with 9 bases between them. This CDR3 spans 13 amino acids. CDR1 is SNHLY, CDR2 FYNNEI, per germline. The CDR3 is CASSVNGENIQYF. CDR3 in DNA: TGTGCCAGCAGTGTTAACGGGGAAAACATTCAGTACTTC. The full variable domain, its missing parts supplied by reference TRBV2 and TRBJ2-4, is EPEVTQTPSHQVTQMGQEVILRCVPISNHLYFYWYRQILGQKVEFLVSFYNNEISEKSEIFDDQFSVERPDGSNFTLKIRSTKLEDSAMYFCASSVNGENIQYFGAGTRLSVL.

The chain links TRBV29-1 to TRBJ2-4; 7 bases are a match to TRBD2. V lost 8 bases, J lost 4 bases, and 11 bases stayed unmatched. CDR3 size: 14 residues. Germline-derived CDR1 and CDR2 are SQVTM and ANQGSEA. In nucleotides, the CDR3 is TGCAGCATCGGAACGGGGGGAGCAAAAAACATTCAGTACTTC. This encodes CSIGTGGAKNIQYF.

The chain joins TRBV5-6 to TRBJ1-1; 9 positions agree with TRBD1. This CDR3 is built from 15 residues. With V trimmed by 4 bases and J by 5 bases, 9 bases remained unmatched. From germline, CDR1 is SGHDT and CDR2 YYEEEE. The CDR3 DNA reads TGTGCCAGCAGCACCCCGGGACAGGGAAAAACTGAAGCTTTCTTT. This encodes CASSTPGQGKTEAFF. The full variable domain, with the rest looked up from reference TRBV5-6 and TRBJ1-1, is DAGVTQSPTHLIKTRGQQVTLRCSPKSGHDTVSWYQQALGQGPQFIFQYYEEEERQRGNFPDRFSGHQFPNYSSELNVNALLLGDSALYLCASSTPGQGKTEAFFGQGTRLTVV.